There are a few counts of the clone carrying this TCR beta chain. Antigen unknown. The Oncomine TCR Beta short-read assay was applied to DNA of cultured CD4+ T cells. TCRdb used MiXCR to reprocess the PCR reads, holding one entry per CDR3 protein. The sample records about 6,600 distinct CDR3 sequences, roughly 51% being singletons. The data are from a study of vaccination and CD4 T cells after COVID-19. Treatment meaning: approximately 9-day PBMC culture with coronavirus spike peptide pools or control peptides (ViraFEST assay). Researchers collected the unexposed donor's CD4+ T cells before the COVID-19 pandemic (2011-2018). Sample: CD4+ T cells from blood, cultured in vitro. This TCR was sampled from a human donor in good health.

The CDR3 DNA follows: TGTGCCATCAGTGAGGCCGCGGGGGGCACAGATACGCAGTATTTT. Its translation is CAISEAAGGTDTQYF. V and J are TRBV10-3 and TRBJ2-3, with TRBD2 matching over 7 bases. Germline CDR1 ENHRY, CDR2 SYGVKD. V lost 2 bases and J lost 1; bases outside the gene matches: 3. This CDR3 has 15 amino acids.